The T cell receptor beta chain under discussion was sequenced for a study of Ad26.COV2.S vaccination and SARS-CoV-2 variants. Study-wide results and limits: Substantial breadth was reportedly displayed by spike-specific CD8+ and CD4+ T cell responses after vaccination.

In regard to this clone: Its antigen is currently unknown.

The CDR3 sequence is 15 residues long. Germline CDR1 and CDR2: SEHNR and FQNEAQ (reference sequence). Trimming cost V 5 bases and J 7 bases, with 17 bases left between them. The sample's treatment: 15 to 20 received Ad26.COV2.S at low or high dose, single or two shots; five or six received placebo; per-sample allocation not given. Specimen acquisition occurred on day 63 following the initial vaccine or placebo injection. Some clones are missing from TCRdb's copy, which holds only in-frame ones; the method was immunoSEQ multiplex PCR. The sample consists of around 300,000 clones, less than 90% of them appearing once.

The sample in question was peripheral blood, obtained in a trial of Ad26.COV2.S vaccine versus placebo. The chain employs TRBV7-9 and TRBJ2-2; no definite D call. This clonotype originated in a person between 18 and 59 years old who received the Ad26.COV2.S COVID-19 vaccine or a placebo. The CDR3 DNA follows: TGTGCCAGCAGCCGGTGGGGTTCGGTAGACGGGGAGCTGTTTTTT. Residues: CASSRWGSVDGELFF.